The subject of this entry is one T cell receptor beta chain. These data originate in a study of T-cell memory formation after mild COVID-19. Each CDR3 protein gets one entry after TCRdb re-called the 5' RACE reads with MiXCR. The table has about 360,000 distinct CDR3 sequences, under 15% seen once; the top ten hold around a fifth. Germline-derived CDR1 and CDR2 are MNHEY and SVGAGI. The CDR3 length is 16 residues. V dropped 4 bases and J dropped 1 base, with 15 bases sitting between them. The chain recombines TRBV6-5 with TRBJ2-3; D may be TRBD2 (6 bases). The clonotype originates from a young man who had mild COVID-19 (a few samples of this study predate the infection). Cell type and time point are not known. The specimen was PBMCs or a T cell subset sorted from them (not recorded which). As DNA, the CDR3 is TGTGCCAGCAGTTTCAGGAGGGGTTGGGGCACAGATACGCAGTATTTT. Protein product: CASSFRRGWGTDTQYF.